This record covers a single TCR beta chain. Each PCR contained spiked synthetic TR CDR3 controls spanning every V-J pairing. The assay was immunoSEQ multiplex PCR, and TCRdb's table has in-frame clones only and misses some. Among roughly 28,000 clones listed, roughly 91% were seen once. The record originates from a study of multiple sclerosis patients with progressive multifocal leukoencephalopathy. The time point denotes: before natalizumab initiation. The V gene's germline CDR1 is SEHNR and CDR2 FQNEAQ (reference sequence). The CDR3 is 17 amino acids. Trimming removed 5 bases from V and 4 bases from J; junction bases left unmatched: 16.

The TCR comes from a human donor with multiple sclerosis. The rearrangement uses TRBV7-9 and TRBJ1-2; 7 positions agree with TRBD1. Sequencing was done on a sample of PBMCs. CDR3 loop: CASSPTGGTALTYGYTF. CDR3 sequence (DNA): TGTGCCAGCAGCCCAACCGGAGGGACAGCCCTCACCTATGGCTACACCTTC. Full variable domain (rest looked up from reference TRBV7-9 and TRBJ1-2): DTGVSQNPRHKITKRGQNVTFRCDPISEHNRLYWYRQTLGQGPEFLTYFQNEAQLEKSRLLSDRFSAERPKGSFSTLEIQRTEQGDSAMYLCASSPTGGTALTYGYTFGSGTRLTVV.